This TCR beta chain was identified in a study of vaccination effects on CD4 cells after COVID-19. This clone was observed a single time. Its antigen is undetermined. Produced via immunoSEQ multiplex PCR; TCRdb's table is partial and in-frame only. The table includes 65,000 to 90,000 clones, around 81% detected once. After expansion with viral peptide pools in the ViraFEST assay, antigen-specific CD4+ T cells were sequenced. The culture ran for around nine days, and then CD4+ T cells were isolated. Recipients of the vaccine had no prior SARS-CoV-2 infection and negative nucleocapsid antibodies. Days 3 and 7 saw half the medium replaced with IL-2 medium. Broader study findings: There was marked clonal contraction among infection- and vaccine-induced clones late after vaccination. The study had few convalescent patients and no early post-infection timepoints.

CDR1 is SGHNT and CDR2 is YYREEE in the germline V gene (reference sequence). The CDR3 extends over 16 amino acids. Unmatched junction bases numbered 9, after V lost 4 bases and J lost 7 bases. The chain recombines TRBV5-4 with TRBJ1-6; TRBD1 matches at 9 bases. The clonotype originates from a human donor who received a COVID-19 vaccine. Sequencing used CD4+ T cells from PBMCs cultured with SARS-CoV-2 spike peptides, obtained before COVID-19 vaccination. The CDR3: CASSPSPGQGNSPLHF. CDR3 DNA sequence: TGTGCCAGCAGCCCCAGCCCGGGACAGGGAAATTCACCCCTCCACTTT.